The text below deals with one T cell receptor beta chain. What it recognizes is unknown. The sequenced template was cDNA made from the entire isolated RNA. Sequenced by immunoSEQ multiplex PCR; TCRdb stores in-frame clones only, minus some. Of 300,000 to 350,000 clones in the sample, roughly 8% were seen once. The data were obtained in a study of beta chain features in type 1 diabetes. Study-wide results and limits: Significant though moderate, a shortening of TCRB CDR3s appeared in all four CD4+ subsets of Type 1 diabetes patients.

The CDR3 has 17 residues. V lost 0 bases and J lost 3, with 15 bases in between. Germline CDR1 and CDR2: SGHNT and YYREEE (reference sequence). Sample: central memory CD4+ T cells from blood. The rearrangement uses TRBV5-4 and TRBJ2-2; D call uncertain. The sequence derives from a woman in her late teens or twenties in good health. The DNA of the CDR3 is TGTGCCAGCAGCTTGGTTGTCTCTCCTCGGGACACCGGGGAGCTGTTTTTT. Residues: CASSLVVSPRDTGELFF.